Listed below are T cell receptor beta chains from one sample, sequenced in a study of blood T cell repertoires in COVID-19. Clones were read by immunoSEQ multiplex PCR, and TCRdb kept only the in-frame ones, dropping some. The data contain more than 110,000 clones, about 80% of them singletons. Sequencing input: peripheral blood. Receptors were obtained from a human donor in a cohort sampled during active COVID-19. CDR3s include the opening cysteine and the closing phenylalanine or tryptophan. Fields, in order: J gene, D gene, V gene, CDR3 DNA, CDR3 protein. D genes are given only for firm matches.

J: TRBJ2-7
D: NA
V: TRBV21-1
DNA: TGTGCCAGCAGCAAAGAATTTGACTATCCTCCTACCGAGCAGTACTTC
CDR3: CASSKEFDYPPTEQYF

J: TRBJ1-5
D: TRBD1
V: TRBV19
DNA: TGTGCCAGTAGTAGACGACAGGGGGCATGGGATCAGCCCCAGCATTTT
CDR3: CASSRRQGAWDQPQHF

J: TRBJ2-3
D: TRBD2
V: TRBV7-9
DNA: TGTGCCAGCAGCCCCCATCTGGGGGCGTCGGGGGGGGCCGATACGCAGTATTTT
CDR3: CASSPHLGASGGADTQYF

J: TRBJ2-7
D: TRBD1
V: TRBV27
DNA: TGTGCCAGCAGTGCCGGGACAGGGTACGAGCAGTACTTC
CDR3: CASSAGTGYEQYF

J: TRBJ2-5
D: TRBD1
V: TRBV7-2
DNA: TGTGCCAGCACCTCCAGGGGGCCGTCAGAGACCCAGTACTTC
CDR3: CASTSRGPSETQYF

J: TRBJ1-6
D: TRBD1
V: TRBV19
DNA: TGTGCCAGTAGCCCCGACAGGGTCAGGATTTCACCCCTCCACTTT
CDR3: CASSPDRVRISPLHF

J: TRBJ1-4
D: TRBD1
V: TRBV11-2
DNA: TGTGCCAGCAGCACTCCCGGGACAGGGGGGGAAAAACTGTTTTTT
CDR3: CASSTPGTGGEKLFF

J: TRBJ2-7
D: NA
V: TRBV6-5
DNA: TGTGCCAGCAGAGGGGGAACCTACGAGCAGTACTTC
CDR3: CASRGGTYEQYF

J: TRBJ2-7
D: NA
V: TRBV4-2
DNA: TGTGCCAGCAGCCAAGTTGAGCGGGCGCCCCCCTACGAGCAGTACTTC
CDR3: CASSQVERAPPYEQYF

J: TRBJ2-1
D: TRBD1
V: TRBV18
DNA: TGTGCCAGCTCACCGCAGGGGGCGTCCTACAATGAGCAGTTCTTC
CDR3: CASSPQGASYNEQFF

J: TRBJ2-2
D: NA
V: TRBV15
DNA: TGTGCCACCAGCAGAGATCCGGCGGGTCGCACCGGGGAGCTGTTTTTT
CDR3: CATSRDPAGRTGELFF